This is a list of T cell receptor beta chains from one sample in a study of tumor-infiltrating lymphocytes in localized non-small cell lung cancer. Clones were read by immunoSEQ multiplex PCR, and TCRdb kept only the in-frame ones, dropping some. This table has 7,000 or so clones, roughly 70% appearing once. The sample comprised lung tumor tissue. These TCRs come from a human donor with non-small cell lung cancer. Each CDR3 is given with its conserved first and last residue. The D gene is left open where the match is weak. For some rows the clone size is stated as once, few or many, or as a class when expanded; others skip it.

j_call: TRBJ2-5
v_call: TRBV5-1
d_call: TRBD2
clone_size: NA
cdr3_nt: TGCGCCAGCGGGGGGACTAGCGGGTCAGAGACCCAGTACTTC
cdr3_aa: CASGGTSGSETQYF

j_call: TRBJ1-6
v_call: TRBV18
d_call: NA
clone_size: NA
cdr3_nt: TGTGCCAGCTCACCGGGCAGTAATAATTCACCCCTCCACTTT
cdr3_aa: CASSPGSNNSPLHF

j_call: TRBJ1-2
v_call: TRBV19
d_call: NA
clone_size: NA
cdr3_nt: TGTGCCAGTAGCCCGGGTATATCGGCTTCGTTGGGGAATGGCTACACCTTC
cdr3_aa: CASSPGISASLGNGYTF

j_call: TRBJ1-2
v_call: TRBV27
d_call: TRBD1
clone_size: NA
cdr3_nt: TGTGCCAGCACCTCCGGGACAGGGGTCTATGGCTACACCTTC
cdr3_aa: CASTSGTGVYGYTF

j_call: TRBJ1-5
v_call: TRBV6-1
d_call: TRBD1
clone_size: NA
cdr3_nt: TGTGCCAGCAGTGGTGCTTTTTGGGGGGGCAGGGGGGATCAGCCCCAGCATTTT
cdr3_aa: CASSGAFWGGRGDQPQHF

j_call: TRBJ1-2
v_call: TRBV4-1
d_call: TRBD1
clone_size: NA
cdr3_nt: TGCGCCAGCAGCCAAGGAGGGGACAGGATCTCCCATGGCTACACCTTC
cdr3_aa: CASSQGGDRISHGYTF

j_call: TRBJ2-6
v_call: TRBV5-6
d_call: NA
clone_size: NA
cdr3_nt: TGTGCCAGCAGCTTGCTGACCGCTGGGGCCAACGTCCTGACTTTC
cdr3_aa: CASSLLTAGANVLTF

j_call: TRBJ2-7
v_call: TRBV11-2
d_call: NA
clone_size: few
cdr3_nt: TGTGCCAGCAGCCCGGCAGGCTTTGGGGGCGAGCAGTACTTC
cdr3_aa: CASSPAGFGGEQYF

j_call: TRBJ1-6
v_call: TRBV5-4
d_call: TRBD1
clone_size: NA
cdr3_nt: TGTGCCAGCAGCTTCTTGACAGGGGGCAGGGGTAATTCACCCCTCCACTTT
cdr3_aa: CASSFLTGGRGNSPLHF

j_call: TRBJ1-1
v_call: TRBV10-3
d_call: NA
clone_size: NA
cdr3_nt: TGTGCCATCAGTGAGTCGGGGAGGGAAGCTTTCTTT
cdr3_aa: CAISESGREAFF

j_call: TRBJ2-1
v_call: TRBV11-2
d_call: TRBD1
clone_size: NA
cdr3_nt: TGTGCCAGCAGCTTAGTCGCAGGACAGGTCACCTACAATGAGCAGTTCTTC
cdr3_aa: CASSLVAGQVTYNEQFF

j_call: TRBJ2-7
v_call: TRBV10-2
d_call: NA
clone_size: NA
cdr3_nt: TGCGCCAGCAGTTGGGGGGCAGGGAGTTCGGAGCAGTACTTC
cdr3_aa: CASSWGAGSSEQYF

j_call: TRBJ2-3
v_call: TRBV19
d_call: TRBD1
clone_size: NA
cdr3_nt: TGTGCCAGTAGGTTACAGGGGGCCAGGGGAGATACGCAGTATTTT
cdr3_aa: CASRLQGARGDTQYF

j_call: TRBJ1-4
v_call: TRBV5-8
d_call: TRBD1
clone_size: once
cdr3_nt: TGTGCCAGCAGTCGGACAGGACGACTTAATGAAAAACTGTTTTTT
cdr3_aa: CASSRTGRLNEKLFF

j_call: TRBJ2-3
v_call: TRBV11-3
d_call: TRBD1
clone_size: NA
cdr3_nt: TGTGCCAGCAGCTCGGACAGGCCTCCGGCAGATACGCAGTATTTT
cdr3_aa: CASSSDRPPADTQYF

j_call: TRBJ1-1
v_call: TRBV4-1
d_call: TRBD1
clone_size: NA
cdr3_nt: TGCGCCAGCAGCCTGGACAGGTCGAACACTGAAGCTTTCTTT
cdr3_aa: CASSLDRSNTEAFF

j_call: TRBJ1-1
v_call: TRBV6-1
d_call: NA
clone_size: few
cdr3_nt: TGTGCCAGCAGTCTTAGCCACAACACTGAAGCTTTCTTT
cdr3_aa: CASSLSHNTEAFF

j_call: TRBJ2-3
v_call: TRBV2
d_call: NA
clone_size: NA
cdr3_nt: TGTGCCAGCAGTGAATTGTTAGCGGGCACAGATACGCAGTATTTT
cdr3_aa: CASSELLAGTDTQYF

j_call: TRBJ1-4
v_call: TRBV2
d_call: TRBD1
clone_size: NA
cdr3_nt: TGTGCCAGCAGTGGACAGGGGTGGGAAAAACTGTTTTTT
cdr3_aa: CASSGQGWEKLFF

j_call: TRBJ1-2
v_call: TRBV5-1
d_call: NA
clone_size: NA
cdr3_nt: TGCGCCAGCAGCTTAGACAGGACTACATATGGCTACACCTTC
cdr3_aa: CASSLDRTTYGYTF

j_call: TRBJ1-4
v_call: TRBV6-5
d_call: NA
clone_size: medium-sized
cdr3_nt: TGTGCCAGCAGTTACGGCTCAGGACTTGAAAAACTGTTTTTT
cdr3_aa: CASSYGSGLEKLFF

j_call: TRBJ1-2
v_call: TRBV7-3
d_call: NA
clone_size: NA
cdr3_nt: TGTGCCAGCAGCCAGGGGCGGGGGGCTGATGGCTACACCTTC
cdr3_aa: CASSQGRGADGYTF

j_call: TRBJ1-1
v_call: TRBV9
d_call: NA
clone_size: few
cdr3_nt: TGTGCCAGCAGCCCTCAGGGGAAGAACACTGAAGCTTTCTTT
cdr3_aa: CASSPQGKNTEAFF

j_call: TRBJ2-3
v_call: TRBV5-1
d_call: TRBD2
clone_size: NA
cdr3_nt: TGCGCCAGCAAACGGGAACGGGGGGGCGGCACAGATACGCAGTATTTT
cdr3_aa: CASKRERGGGTDTQYF

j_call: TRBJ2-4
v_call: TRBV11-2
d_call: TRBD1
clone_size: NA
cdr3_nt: TGTGCCAGCAGCTCAGAGGACAGGGGGGTAAACATTCAGTACTTC
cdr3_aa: CASSSEDRGVNIQYF

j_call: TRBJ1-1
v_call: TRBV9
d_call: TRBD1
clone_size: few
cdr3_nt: TGTGCCAGCAGCCCCTGGGGACAGGGGATTCCTGAAGCTTTCTTT
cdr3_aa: CASSPWGQGIPEAFF

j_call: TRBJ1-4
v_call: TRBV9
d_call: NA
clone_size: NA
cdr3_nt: TGTGCCAGCAGCGTAAGCATCGAGGGAGAAAAACTGTTTTTT
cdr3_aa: CASSVSIEGEKLFF

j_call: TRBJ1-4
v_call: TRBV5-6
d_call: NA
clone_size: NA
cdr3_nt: TGTGCCAGCAGCTTAGGTGAAAAACTGTTTTTT
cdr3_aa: CASSLGEKLFF

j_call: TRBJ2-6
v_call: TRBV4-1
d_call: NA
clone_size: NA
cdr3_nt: TGCGCCAGCAGCCAGAACTCCAGGGGGGGTTCTGGGGCCAACGTCCTGACTTTC
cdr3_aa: CASSQNSRGGSGANVLTF

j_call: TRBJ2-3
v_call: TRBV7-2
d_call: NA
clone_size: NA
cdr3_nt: TGTGCCAGCAGCCCACCGGGGTCCGGCTCTACGCAGTATTTT
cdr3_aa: CASSPPGSGSTQYF

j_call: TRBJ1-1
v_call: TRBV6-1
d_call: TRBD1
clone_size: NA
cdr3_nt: TGTGCCAGCAGGACACAGGGGAGCACTGAAGCTTTCTTT
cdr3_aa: CASRTQGSTEAFF

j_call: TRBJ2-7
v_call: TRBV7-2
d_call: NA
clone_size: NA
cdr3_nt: TGTGCCAGCAGCTATCAACGGGGCCTTGAGCAGTACTTC
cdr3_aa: CASSYQRGLEQYF

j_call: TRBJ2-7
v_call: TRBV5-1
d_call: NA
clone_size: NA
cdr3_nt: TGCGCCAGCAGCTTGGAACCAGCGCGCTCCTACGAGCAGTACTTC
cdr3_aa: CASSLEPARSYEQYF

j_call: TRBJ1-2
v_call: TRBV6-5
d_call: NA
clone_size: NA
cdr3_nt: TGTGCCAGCAGTTACTTAATGGGTTATGGCTACACCTTC
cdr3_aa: CASSYLMGYGYTF

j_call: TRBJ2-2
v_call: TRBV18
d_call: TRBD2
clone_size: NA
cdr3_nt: TGTGCCAGCTCACCTTCGACTAGCGGGGGGACCGGGGAGCTGTTTTTT
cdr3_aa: CASSPSTSGGTGELFF

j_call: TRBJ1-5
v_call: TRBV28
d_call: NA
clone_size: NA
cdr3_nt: TGTGCCAGCAGTATAGACGAACCGGGCGGAAATCAGCCCCAGCATTTT
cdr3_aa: CASSIDEPGGNQPQHF

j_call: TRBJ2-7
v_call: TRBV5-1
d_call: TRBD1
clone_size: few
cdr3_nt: TGCGCCAGCAGCTTCGGGACAGGTACCTACGAGCAGTACTTC
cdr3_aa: CASSFGTGTYEQYF

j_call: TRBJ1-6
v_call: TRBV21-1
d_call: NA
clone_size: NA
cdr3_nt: TGTGCAGGGATTTATAATTCACCCCTCCACTTT
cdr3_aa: CAGIYNSPLHF

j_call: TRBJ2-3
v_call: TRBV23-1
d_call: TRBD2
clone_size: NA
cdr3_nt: TGCGCCAGCAGTCAATTGGAGACTAGCGGGGGGCCTACAGATACGCAGTATTTT
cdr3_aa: CASSQLETSGGPTDTQYF

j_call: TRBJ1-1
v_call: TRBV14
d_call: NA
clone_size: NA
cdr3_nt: TGTGCCAGCAGCCAACCAGGGATGAACACTGAAGCTTTCTTT
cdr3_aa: CASSQPGMNTEAFF

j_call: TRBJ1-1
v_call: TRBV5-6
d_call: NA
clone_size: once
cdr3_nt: TGTGCCAGCAGCTTGGACCAATTGAACACTGAAGCTTTCTTT
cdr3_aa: CASSLDQLNTEAFF

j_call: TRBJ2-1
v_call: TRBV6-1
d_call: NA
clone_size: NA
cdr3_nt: TGTGCCAGCAGTGAAGCAGGGGGCTCCTACAATGAGCAGTTCTTC
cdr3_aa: CASSEAGGSYNEQFF

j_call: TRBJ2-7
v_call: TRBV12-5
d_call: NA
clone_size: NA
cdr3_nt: TGTGCTAGTGGTTTGGTACCCAGGCCCCCCTCCTACGAGCAGTACTTC
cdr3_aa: CASGLVPRPPSYEQYF

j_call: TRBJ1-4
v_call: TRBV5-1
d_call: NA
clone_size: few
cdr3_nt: TGCGCCAGCAGCTTGGTTGTCGGGGAAAAACTGTTTTTT
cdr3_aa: CASSLVVGEKLFF

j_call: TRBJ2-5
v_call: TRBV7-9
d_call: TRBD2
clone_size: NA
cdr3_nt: TGTGCCAGCAGCTTCTTTGGACTAGCGGGGGGCCGAGTACAAGAGACCCAGTACTTC
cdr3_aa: CASSFFGLAGGRVQETQYF

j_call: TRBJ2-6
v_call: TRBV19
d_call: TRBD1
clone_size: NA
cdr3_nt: TGTGCCAGTAGTATGGACAGGGGTGGATCTGGGGCCAACGTCCTGACTTTC
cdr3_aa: CASSMDRGGSGANVLTF

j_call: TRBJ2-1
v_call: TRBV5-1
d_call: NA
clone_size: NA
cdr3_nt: TGCGCCAGCAGCTTGGCCGTTAGCTCCTACAATGAGCAGTTCTTC
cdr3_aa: CASSLAVSSYNEQFF

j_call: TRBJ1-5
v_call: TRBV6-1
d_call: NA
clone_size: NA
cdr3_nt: TGTGCCAGCAGTGAAGCAGTGGGGGGGGGCGGTCAGCCCCAGCATTTT
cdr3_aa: CASSEAVGGGGQPQHF

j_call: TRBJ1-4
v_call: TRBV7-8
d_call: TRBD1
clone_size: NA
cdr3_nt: TGTGCCAGCACCGACAGACAGGGAAAAGAAAAACTGTTTTTT
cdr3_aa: CASTDRQGKEKLFF

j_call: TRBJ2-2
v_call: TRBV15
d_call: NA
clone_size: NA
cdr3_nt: TGTGCCACCAGCACAGGCCGTGAGGCCGGGGAGCTGTTTTTT
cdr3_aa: CATSTGREAGELFF

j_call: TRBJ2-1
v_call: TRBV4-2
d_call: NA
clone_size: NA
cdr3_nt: TGTGCCAGCAGCCAAGCCGATGGGGAGGATGAGCAGTTCTTC
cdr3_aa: CASSQADGEDEQFF

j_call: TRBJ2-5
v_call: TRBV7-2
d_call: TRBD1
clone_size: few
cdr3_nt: TGTGCCAGCAGCTATAGAGGGGGACAGTACCAAGAGACCCAGTACTTC
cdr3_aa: CASSYRGGQYQETQYF

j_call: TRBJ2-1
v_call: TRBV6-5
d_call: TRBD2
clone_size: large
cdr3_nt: TGTGCCAGCAGTTTACCGAATAGCGGGGGGAGGGATGAGCAGTTCTTC
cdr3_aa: CASSLPNSGGRDEQFF